The 18 T cell receptor beta chains presented below share a single source sample, sequenced in a study of siplizumab effects on memory and regulatory T cells. Some clones are missing from TCRdb's copy, which holds only in-frame ones; the method was immunoSEQ multiplex PCR. The table records about 100,000 clones, 85% to 95% of them present only once. What was sequenced was non-Treg CD4+ T cells sorted from blood. The source is a human donor in good health.

The V and J genes are TRBV6-5 and TRBJ2-3; D not resolved. Germline V lookup: CDR1 MNHEY, CDR2 SVGAGI. V was shortened by 7 bases and J by 2 bases, with 10 bases between the two germline ends. The CDR3 spans 13 residues. The CDR3 region has the DNA TGTGCCAGCACTCCCATAGCCACAGATACGCAGTATTTT. Translation: CASTPIATDTQYF.

Comment on this clone: An end of the junction does not agree with germline; a read error may underlie this. This chain links TRBV19 with TRBJ1-5, with TRBD1 matching 7 bases. Germline V gene sequence: CDR1 LNHDA, CDR2 SQIVND (reference sequence). This CDR3 has 17 residues. CDR3 DNA: TGTGCCAGTAGTCGGTATGCAGGGGGTCGGGGCAATCAGCTCCAGCATTTT. This encodes CASSRYAGGRGNQLQHF.

The genes are TRBV19 and TRBJ1-4; 11 positions match TRBD1. V gave up 6 bases and J gave up 7 bases; unmatched junction bases: 4. The CDR3 consists of 14 residues. The germline V gene has CDR1 LNHDA and CDR2 SQIVND (reference sequence). The CDR3, as DNA: TGTGCCAGTAGGGGGACAGGGGGAATTGAAAAACTGTTTTTT. Translated, it gives CASRGTGGIEKLFF.

In this sample, this clone turned up once. This chain links TRBV28 with TRBJ2-5, with D possibly TRBD1 on 6 matching bases. Germline CDR1 and CDR2: MDHEN and SYDVKM. Trimming stripped 7 bases from V and 1 base from J, with 10 bases between. The CDR3 runs to 13 residues. CDR3 in DNA: TGTGCCAGCAAAGGGACACCCCAAGAGACCCAGTACTTC. Protein product: CASKGTPQETQYF. Together with reference TRBV28 and TRBJ2-5, the CDR3 gives the full variable domain: DVKVTQSSRYLVKRTGEKVFLECVQDMDHENMFWYRQDPGLGLRLIYFSYDVKMKEKGDIPEGYSVSREKKERFSLILESASTNQTSMYLCASKGTPQETQYFGPGTRLLVL.

The V call is TRBV19, the J call TRBJ2-1; TRBD1 matches at 8 bases. This CDR3 spans 15 amino acids. The germline V gene encodes CDR1 LNHDA and CDR2 SQIVND (reference sequence). V was clipped by 6 bases and J by 4 bases; unmatched bases: 8. CDR3 residues: CASRTTRTGYNEQFF. For the CDR3, the DNA is TGTGCCAGTAGAACCACCCGGACAGGGTACAATGAGCAGTTCTTC.

The chain has TRBV20-1 and TRBJ2-3, with TRBD2 matching 7 bases. The CDR3 totals 11 residues. The ends lost 1 base at V and 10 bases at J; junction bases unmatched: 2. The germline V gene encodes CDR1 DFQATT and CDR2 SNEGSKA (reference sequence). The CDR3 nucleotides read TGCAGTGCTAGAGGGGGGAGGGCGCAGTATTTT. This encodes CSARGGRAQYF.

The chain carries TRBV19 and TRBJ2-3; TRBD2 aligns across 10 bases. Germline CDR1 and CDR2: LNHDA and SQIVND (reference sequence). The CDR3 extends over 15 amino acids. The ends lost 6 bases at V and 1 base at J; junction bases unmatched: 4. This CDR3 is CASRLAGEGTDTQYF. In nucleotides, the CDR3 is TGTGCCAGTAGGCTAGCGGGAGAGGGCACAGATACGCAGTATTTT.

V gene TRBV9 combines with J gene TRBJ2-2, with TRBD2 matching 8 bases. V gave up 2 bases and J gave up 6 bases; unmatched junction bases: 6. This CDR3 comprises 15 residues. Per germline, CDR1 SGDLS and CDR2 YYNGEE. CDR3 bases: TGTGCCAGCAGCGTGAGGACTAGCCGCGCCGGGGAGCTGTTTTTT. Protein: CASSVRTSRAGELFF.

For this clone: Relative to the germline gene, one junction end is altered; a read error may explain this. The rearrangement uses TRBV27 and TRBJ2-7; a possible D gene is TRBD1 (6 bases). The germline CDR1 and CDR2 sequences are MNHEY and SMNVEV (reference sequence). The CDR3 loop spans 14 amino acids. The CDR3 DNA sequence: TGTGCCAGCAGTCACCTGACAGGCTCCTTCGAGCAGTACTTC. It specifies CASSHLTGSFEQYF.

The rearrangement joins TRBV2 to TRBJ2-7; D unresolved. The V end was cut by 7 bases, the J end by 13 bases, with 17 bases between. Germline V gene data show CDR1 as SNHLY and CDR2 as FYNNEI. CDR3 length equals 11 residues. In DNA, the CDR3 is TGTGCCAGCACCGAACGGAGCAGCTTTTACTTC. Translated, it gives CASTERSSFYF.

This clone was recorded only once. This chain links TRBV5-6 with TRBJ2-7, with TRBD1 as a possible D gene (6 bases). Trimming shortened V by 3 bases and J by 2 bases, and 18 bases separated the two germline ends. The CDR3 has 16 amino acids. Germline V gives CDR1 SGHDT, CDR2 YYEEEE. CDR3 sequence: CASSYTTGTTTYEQYF. The CDR3 DNA reads TGTGCCAGCAGCTATACTACCGGGACAACAACCTACGAGCAGTACTTC.

This chain connects TRBV28 to TRBJ1-3; D ambiguous. Germline V lookup: CDR1 MDHEN, CDR2 SYDVKM. This CDR3 comprises 14 residues. Trimming removed 5 bases at V and 3 bases at J, with 11 bases between. The CDR3: CASSQPRGGNTIYF. CDR3 sequence (DNA): TGTGCCAGCAGTCAGCCCAGAGGTGGAAACACCATATATTTT.

The rearrangement joins TRBV9 to TRBJ2-1, with 7 positions matching TRBD1. V gave up 0 bases and J gave up 8 bases; unmatched junction bases: 8. This CDR3 is built from 15 residues. Germline V lookup: CDR1 SGDLS, CDR2 YYNGEE. CDR3 sequence: CASSVDNRGIDEQFF. The CDR3 nucleotides are TGTGCCAGCAGCGTAGACAACAGGGGAATCGATGAGCAGTTCTTC.

This sequence joins TRBV28 and TRBJ2-1; D ambiguous. The ends were cut back, 6 bases at V and 15 bases at J, with 18 bases in the middle. The CDR3 loop spans 12 amino acids. Germline CDR1 is MDHEN and CDR2 is SYDVKM. CDR3 protein: CASSSWAAHSFF. CDR3 nucleotides: TGTGCCAGCAGCTCATGGGCGGCCCACTCGTTCTTC.

As regards this clone: The junction departs from germline at one end; a sequencing error may be responsible. The identical CDR3 is also encoded by other nucleotide sequences in the sample. CDR3 residues: CASSLTRADEQYF. Written as DNA, the CDR3 is TGCGCCAGCAGCTTAACGAGGGCGGACGAGCAGTACTTC. This rearrangement joins TRBV7-3 to TRBJ2-7, with D perhaps TRBD2 (5 bases). This CDR3 spans 13 amino acids. Per the germline V gene, CDR1 is SGHTA and CDR2 is FQGTGA.

The chain recombines TRBV11-2 with TRBJ2-5; maybe TRBD1 (5 bases). Germline-derived CDR1 and CDR2 are SGHAT and FQNNGV. Trimming cost V 4 bases and J 2 bases, with 8 bases left between them. This CDR3 is built from 13 residues. The CDR3 protein is CASSSGRQETQYF. As DNA, the CDR3 is TGTGCCAGCAGCTCAGGGCGTCAAGAGACCCAGTACTTC.

The chain uses TRBV11-3 and TRBJ2-2, with D possibly being TRBD1 or TRBD2 (5 bases each). Germline loops: CDR1 SGHNT, CDR2 YENEEA. The germline V and J ends were trimmed by 5 bases and 1 base, with 11 bases remaining between them. CDR3 length: 15 amino acids. The chain's CDR3 is CASSPGPQNTGELFF. CDR3 DNA sequence: TGTGCCAGCAGCCCGGGACCCCAGAACACCGGGGAGCTGTTTTTT.

The count of this clone is one. V usage is TRBV28 and J usage is TRBJ2-7; TRBD2 agrees at 12 bases. The germline CDR1 and CDR2 sequences are MDHEN and SYDVKM. J was trimmed by 6 bases and V by 6 bases; bases with no gene match: 6. The CDR3 sequence is 14 residues long. CDR3 region: CASRATSGRFEQYF. CDR3 nucleotide sequence: TGTGCCAGCAGAGCGACTAGCGGGAGATTCGAGCAGTACTTC.